One and the same sample provided the 18 T cell receptor beta chains below, sequenced in a study of beta chain features in type 1 diabetes. Reverse transcription of all isolated RNA meant that expressed TCRB transcripts were sequenced. The repertoire was sequenced with immunoSEQ multiplex PCR; TCRdb's copy has only in-frame clones and lacks some. The data hold some 99,000 clones, with almost 40% observed a single time. Input material: stem cell memory CD4+ T cells from blood. The receptors were gathered from a young woman in good health.

The rearrangement uses TRBV11-1 and TRBJ2-5; a weak D match, TRBD2 (6 bases). Trimming left V 4 bases short and J 4 bases short, with 10 bases between. CDR3 length: 13 amino acids. Germline CDR1 and CDR2: SGHAT and FQDESV (reference sequence). The CDR3 here is CASSSGLVETQYF. CDR3 DNA: TGTGCCAGCAGCTCGGGACTCGTAGAGACCCAGTACTTC.

This clone was recorded a few times. V gene TRBV7-2 combines with J gene TRBJ2-3; TRBD2 might be the D (6 bases). Germline loops: CDR1 SGHTA, CDR2 FQGNSA. With 5 bases removed from V and 6 bases from J, the gap between germline ends came to 15 bases. CDR3 length: 14 amino acids. This CDR3 reads CASSRGGTFDTQYF. The CDR3 DNA sequence: TGTGCCAGCAGCCGAGGCGGGACCTTCGATACGCAGTATTTT.

The chain carries TRBV5-4 and TRBJ2-3; D is uncertain. The ends were cut back, 0 bases at V and 7 bases at J, with 12 bases in the middle. The CDR3 has 14 residues. Per germline, CDR1 SGHNT and CDR2 YYREEE (reference sequence). The CDR3 region has the DNA TGTGCCAGCAGCTTGGAACGGTCCTCCTATACGCAGTATTTT. Translating gives CASSLERSSYTQYF.

A few counts support this clone. This chain joins TRBV29-1 and TRBJ2-1, with 7 bases identical to TRBD2. The CDR3 is made up of 14 amino acids. V lost 8 bases, J lost 5 bases, and 12 bases stayed unmatched. Germline values: CDR1 SQVTM, CDR2 ANQGSEA. CDR3 region: CSSLERLADNEQFF. The CDR3 DNA sequence: TGCAGCTCCCTGGAGAGGCTAGCGGACAATGAGCAGTTCTTC.

Only a few counts were recorded for this clone. The gene calls are TRBV11-3 and TRBJ2-1, with 11 bases matching TRBD2. The CDR3 loop spans 15 amino acids. CDR1 and CDR2 from the germline V gene are SGHNT and YENEEA. With 3 bases clipped from V and 10 bases from J, the junction kept 8 bases outside the gene matches. The CDR3: CASSFPLAGGSEQFF. CDR3 sequence (DNA): TGTGCCAGCAGCTTCCCGCTAGCGGGAGGCTCCGAGCAGTTCTTC.

The chain couples TRBV7-2 to TRBJ1-2; D is uncertain. Trimming shortened V by 0 bases and J by 4 bases, and 12 bases separated the two germline ends. CDR1 is SGHTA, CDR2 FQGNSA, per germline. This CDR3 comprises 15 residues. CDR3 DNA sequence: TGTGCCAGCAGCTTAGCGTTGGCAGATTTCTATGGCTACACCTTC. It is translated as CASSLALADFYGYTF. The variable domain in full, completed from reference TRBV7-2 and TRBJ1-2, reads GAGVSQSPSNKVTEKGKDVELRCDPISGHTALYWYRQSLGQGLEFLIYFQGNSAPDKSGLPSDRFSAERTGGSVSTLTIQRTQQEDSAVYLCASSLALADFYGYTFGSGTRLTVV.

The rearrangement uses TRBV10-3 and TRBJ1-5; 11 bases agree with TRBD1. V gave up 2 bases and J gave up 2 bases; unmatched junction bases: 8. Germline values: CDR1 ENHRY, CDR2 SYGVKD. There are 18 residues in the CDR3. This chain's CDR3 is CAISEGQGAAFGNQPQHF. CDR3 DNA sequence: TGTGCCATCAGTGAGGGACAGGGGGCAGCGTTTGGCAATCAGCCCCAGCATTTT.

The V gene is TRBV10-3, the J gene TRBJ1-1, with D perhaps matching TRBD1 (6 bases). Germline V lookup: CDR1 ENHRY, CDR2 SYGVKD. CDR3 length equals 15 residues. V gave up 2 bases and J gave up 5 bases, with 15 bases separating them. CDR3 in amino acids: CAISEGQGRRTEAFF. DNA of the CDR3: TGTGCCATCAGTGAGGGGCAGGGGCGCAGGACTGAAGCTTTCTTT.

This clone was seen more than once but under ten times. The genes are TRBV7-2 and TRBJ2-5; 8 bases agree with TRBD1. CDR3 length: 14 amino acids. Trimming removed 5 bases from V and 5 bases from J; junction bases left unmatched: 7. The germline gives CDR1 SGHTA, CDR2 FQGNSA. The CDR3 nucleotides read TGTGCCAGCAGCGATAGGACAGGGCGGGAGACCCAGTACTTC. This encodes CASSDRTGRETQYF.

This clone occurred a few times. This chain uses TRBV6-5 with TRBJ2-2; a weak D match, TRBD2 (5 bases). Per germline, CDR1 MNHEY and CDR2 SVGAGI. Trimming left V 1 base short and J 4 bases short, with 13 bases between. The CDR3 loop spans 16 amino acids. The CDR3 region has the DNA TGTGCCAGCAGTTACTTCCCAGCGGTGGGCACCGGGGAGCTGTTTTTT. It translates to CASSYFPAVGTGELFF.

The gene calls are TRBV18 and TRBJ1-1; possible D gene TRBD1, 5 bases. Germline CDR1 and CDR2: KGHSH and LQKENI. The ends were cut back, 3 bases at V and 1 base at J, with 9 bases in the middle. This CDR3 has 14 amino acids. The CDR3, as DNA: TGTGCCAGCTCACCGGACACGCCGAACACTGAAGCTTTCTTT. It translates to CASSPDTPNTEAFF.

J is TRBJ2-1 and V is TRBV5-4; 7 bases are a match to TRBD1. Germline V gives CDR1 SGHNT, CDR2 YYREEE (reference sequence). There are 14 residues in the CDR3. With V trimmed by 2 bases and J by 6 bases, 5 bases remained unmatched. CDR3 in amino acids: CASSLDRVVNEQFF. The DNA of the CDR3 is TGTGCCAGCAGCTTAGACAGGGTCGTCAATGAGCAGTTCTTC. Looking up the rest from reference TRBV5-4 and TRBJ2-1 gives the full variable domain: ETGVTQSPTHLIKTRGQQVTLRCSSQSGHNTVSWYQQALGQGPQFIFQYYREEENGRGNFPPRFSGLQFPNYSSELNVNALELDDSALYLCASSLDRVVNEQFFGPGTRLTVL.

This chain links TRBV7-9 with TRBJ2-1, with 12 bases fitting TRBD2. The V gene end was trimmed by 5 bases and the J gene end by 5 bases; junction bases not matched to a gene: 7. This CDR3 comprises 16 residues. Per the germline V gene, CDR1 is SEHNR and CDR2 is FQNEAQ (reference sequence). The CDR3 nucleotides read TGTGCCAGCAGCCCTAGGACTAGCGGGATTGACAATGAGCAGTTCTTC. This translates into CASSPRTSGIDNEQFF. Together with reference TRBV7-9 and TRBJ2-1, the CDR3 gives the full variable domain: DTGVSQNPRHKITKRGQNVTFRCDPISEHNRLYWYRQTLGQGPEFLTYFQNEAQLEKSRLLSDRFSAERPKGSFSTLEIQRTEQGDSAMYLCASSPRTSGIDNEQFFGPGTRLTVL.

This clone was counted between two and nine times. V gene TRBV7-9 combines with J gene TRBJ2-3; 12 nucleotides line up with TRBD2. The germline V gene encodes CDR1 SEHNR and CDR2 FQNEAQ (reference sequence). V trimming: 8 bases; J trimming: 3 bases; junction bases outside the gene matches: 15. The CDR3 consists of 18 residues. CDR3 sequence reads: CASGTVTSGRFATDTQYF. In nucleotides, the CDR3 is TGTGCCAGCGGAACCGTCACTAGCGGGAGGTTTGCTACAGATACGCAGTATTTT.

This chain joins TRBV19 and TRBJ1-2; D possibly corresponds to TRBD1 (6 bases). This CDR3 is built from 16 residues. Trimming took off 9 bases at V and 9 bases at J, with 29 bases between the two ends. The V gene's germline CDR1 is LNHDA and CDR2 SQIVND (reference sequence). The CDR3 sequence is CASRAPQGTRERSYTF. In nucleotides, the CDR3 is TGTGCCAGCCGGGCACCTCAGGGGACTAGGGAGAGGAGCTACACCTTC. The entire variable domain, with the rest obtained from reference TRBV19 and TRBJ1-2, is as follows: DGGITQSPKYLFRKEGQNVTLSCEQNLNHDAMYWYRQDPGQGLRLIYYSQIVNDFQKGDIAEGYSVSREKKESFPLTVTSAQKNPTAFYLCASRAPQGTRERSYTFGSGTRLTVV.

This clone was seen more than once but under ten times. The J gene is TRBJ1-2, the V gene TRBV28; 7 bases map to TRBD1. J gave up 6 bases and V 3 bases, and 7 bases lay outside the gene matches. This CDR3 is 14 amino acids long. CDR1 is MDHEN and CDR2 is SYDVKM in the germline V gene. In nucleotides, the CDR3 is TGTGCCAGCAGTTTTGGGGACAGACTGGATGGCTACACCTTC. Translating it yields CASSFGDRLDGYTF.

This clone has more than one count but fewer than ten. This chain joins TRBV7-6 and TRBJ2-5, with 7 bases that match TRBD2. The CDR3 is made up of 14 amino acids. The germline gives CDR1 SGHVS, CDR2 FNYEAQ. The V segment lost 0 bases and the J segment 4 bases; nucleotides outside the gene matches: 2. The CDR3 sequence: CASSLASGAETQYF. The CDR3 nucleotides are TGTGCCAGCAGCTTAGCGAGCGGGGCAGAGACCCAGTACTTC.

The gene calls are TRBV4-2 and TRBJ2-1; 7 positions match TRBD2. CDR3 length: 16 residues. Trimming took 0 bases from V and 6 from J; bases not matched to a gene: 8. CDR1 and CDR2 (germline): LGHNA, YNFKEQ. The CDR3 sequence: CASSQEGTNGGNEQFF. As DNA, the CDR3 is TGTGCCAGCAGCCAAGAAGGGACTAATGGGGGCAATGAGCAGTTCTTC.